This T cell receptor (beta chain) originates from a study of T-cell reconstitution after alpha-beta-depleted transplantation in children (dated by TCRdb to the mid-2010s). For the wider study: T-cell immune reconstitution after TCRalphabeta/CD19-depleted allogeneic hematopoietic cell transplantation in children was quantitatively tracked in the study by means of TCR repertoire profiling. The paper's findings and limits, for the study overall: In some patients, high TCRbeta diversity at day 60 was attributed to recipient T cells and intrathymic progenitors that had survived conditioning. Over subsequent months, a decline in hyperexpanded clone frequencies was noted, and after one year, T-cell counts and TCRbeta diversity were mostly ascribed to newly produced T cells. Apparently early alphabetaT-cell count recovery about two months after transplant reportedly relied on only several hundred rapidly expanded clones derived from non-depleted graft cells.

Between the V and J ends, shortened by 1 base and 15 bases respectively, the junction contains 4 bases. CDR1 and CDR2 are drawn from the germline V gene: SGHTA, FQGNSA. The CDR3 sequence holds 9 residues, the cysteine and phenylalanine included. Kept here is only the CDR3 DNA, which spans 27 bases and is read in frame from base 1. Reading the label with the study, this specimen's treatment or condition is: allogeneic hematopoietic cell transplantation with graft depleted of TCRalphabeta T cells and CD19 B cells. The children who served as transplant recipients had been given grafts of TCRalphabeta/CD19-depleted allogeneic hematopoietic cells. In regard to this clonotype: Its antigen remains unidentified. No much larger clone is present one base from it, and per-base qualities are unavailable.

Libraries were prepared through PCR. Sequencer: Illumina HiSeq 2500. TCR libraries were prepared with molecular barcoding, using unique molecular identifiers to normalize TCRbeta repertoire quantification. TCRdb reprocessing: public reads trimmed at Q25 with fastp, clones called with MiXCR, in-frame beta chains kept. CDR3 protein sequences are deduplicated, and each keeps its most common genes and DNA. Across this sample there are around 960,000 distinct CDR3 sequences, with about 29% seen only once. The ten largest clones represent 28% of the sample. The rearranged chain carries TRBV7-2 and TRBJ2-1; the D gene is not confidently resolved. The specimen comprised PBMCs, mostly from graft donor cells, sampled 360 days after TCRalphabeta/CD19-depleted stem cell transplant. The origin of this receptor is a boy less than two years old who had a stem cell transplant for SCID, so the T cells may come from the graft donor. The sequenced DNA is TGTGCCAGCAGCTTAGAATTGTTCTTC. The resulting protein is CASSLELFF. Reference TRBV7-2 and TRBJ2-1 proteins supply the regions before and after the CDR3; the full variable domain is: GAGVSQSPSNKVTEKGKDVELRCDPISGHTALYWYRQSLGQGLEFLIYFQGNSAPDKSGLPSDRFSAERTGGSVSTLTIQRTQQEDSAVYLCASSLELFFGPGTRLTVL.